This is a list of T cell receptor beta chains from one sample in a study of shared clonotypes between healthy human individuals. The table came from immunoSEQ multiplex PCR; TCRdb's copy has only in-frame clones and leaves some out. The table lists 1.5 million to 2.5 million clones, about 95% of them singletons. Sequences were obtained from naive CD8+ T cells sorted from blood. Source of these receptors: a young man in good health. Both conserved end residues are part of each CDR3. The D gene is left open where the match is weak. Some rows have no size entry. The others give once, few or many, or a class for an expanded clone.

D gene | clone size | V gene | CDR3 protein
TRBD1 | . | TRBV9 | CASSPIQGAGGNTIYF
. | once | TRBV27 | CASRGRGNYGYTF
. | . | TRBV30 | CAWSRAFDNEQFF
TRBD2 | . | TRBV7-9 | CASSLAYSAGGSYEQYF
. | once | TRBV9 | CASSASYNEQFF
TRBD2 | . | TRBV7-2 | CASSLAIAGQETQYF
. | . | TRBV30 | CAWKGIGNQPQHF
TRBD1 | . | TRBV5-5 | CASSFPDRAYETQYF
. | once | TRBV2 | CASSFRQDPNYGYTF
. | once | TRBV5-5 | CASSLDLPPDEQYF
. | . | TRBV5-4 | CASNPGVGAGLGYTF
. | . | TRBV28 | CASSSNGYTF
TRBD1 | . | TRBV27 | CASSFPGTGIDPSGNTIYF
. | . | TRBV4-1 | CASSPDPSGELFF
TRBD1 | . | TRBV5-6 | CASSLVQGQETQYF
. | . | TRBV28 | CASSPQGLNQPQHF
. | . | TRBV5-6 | CASSNETGGGAGELFF
. | . | TRBV6-5 | CASSPESDQPQHF
TRBD2 | . | TRBV7-9 | CASSSGLAGVVTGELFF
. | . | TRBV2 | CASPEVLGAGDTEAFF
TRBD2 | . | TRBV30 | CAWSVSGRSYEQYF
. | . | TRBV9 | CASSSRYSTQAGEQYF
. | . | TRBV7-9 | CASSPDLNEQFF
. | . | TRBV7-9 | CASSLVPRDTGNEQFF
TRBD1 | . | TRBV7-9 | CASSKTGEQYF
. | . | TRBV14 | CASSQGSGPSYEQYF
TRBD1 | . | TRBV5-1 | CASSPGQVLFGYTF
TRBD2 | . | TRBV27 | CASSTIDGLAGDTDTQYF
. | . | TRBV18 | CASSPSLGERRFYGYTF
TRBD1 | . | TRBV5-6 | CASSSDRDVPPYGYTF
TRBD2 | . | TRBV7-9 | CASLGDLLAGEYQETQYF
TRBD2 | . | TRBV10-2 | CASREGLAGVEQYF
. | . | TRBV7-3 | CASSWAGSYQETQYF
. | . | TRBV9 | CASSAQWGQETQYF
. | . | TRBV27 | CASSFGSGDGYTF
TRBD1 | . | TRBV29-1 | CSVDPGQGAGEQYF
. | . | TRBV4-1 | CASSQDPGKSYEQYF
. | . | TRBV7-6 | CASSTSTDTQYF
. | . | TRBV4-1 | CASSHVGEETQYF
. | once | TRBV5-6 | CASSMDSTVLNTEAFF
. | . | TRBV30 | CAWSLGSYEQYF
. | . | TRBV4-3 | CASSQDPLGMNTEAFF
TRBD1 | once | TRBV28 | CASSLIDLGQGGTEAFF
. | . | TRBV10-3 | CAITPSAGWDEQYF
. | . | TRBV28 | CASSVLRTMTGELFF
. | . | TRBV28 | CASSRGTSSSYEQYF
TRBD2 | . | TRBV11-3 | CASSPGEGSSYNEQFF
. | . | TRBV6-6 | CASTKLGTYEQYF
TRBD1 | . | TRBV7-9 | CASSFDRGLYNEQFF
. | . | TRBV7-2 | CASSPTYSNQPQHF
. | . | TRBV7-6 | CTSSLGVSNQPQHF
. | . | TRBV5-1 | CASSSGPTATDTQYF
. | . | TRBV6-6 | CATGSEQYF
TRBD2 | . | TRBV6-5 | CASSYLASGPDTQYF
. | . | TRBV27 | CASSPDGPWEQYF
TRBD2 | . | TRBV29-1 | CSVGPSGTFSEQFF
TRBD2 | . | TRBV7-9 | CASSLVGGSGSYEQYF
TRBD2 | . | TRBV7-9 | CASSPGLAGGPGNEQFF
TRBD1 | . | TRBV9 | CASSVDRTGGNYGYTF
. | . | TRBV14 | CASSQESGRTYEQYF